What follows describes a single T cell receptor (beta chain). Its specificity is not known. Losses at the gene ends were 4 bases for V and 6 bases for J; bases not matched to a gene: 6. Germline CDR1 and CDR2: SNHLY and FYNNEI. The length of the CDR3 is 14 residues. This record belongs to a study of cytomegalovirus exposure and HLA in healthy donors. The PCR employed 60 Vbeta primers together with 13 Jbeta primers. Profiled with immunoSEQ multiplex PCR; TCRdb holds only in-frame clones, not every one. This sample contains about 130,000 clones. Study-wide findings and caveats: Analysis performed later found more than 15,000 TCR beta sequences associated with HLA alleles at 0.05 false discovery rate. A later analysis found most CMV-associated TCR beta chains apparently HLA-restricted.

The sequence came from a woman in her thirties or forties in good health and CMV-seropositive. Sequenced: PBMCs. The chain carries TRBV2 and TRBJ2-1, with 7 bases aligning to TRBD2. In DNA form, the CDR3 reads TGTGCCAGCAGTGGAGTAGCGGGTCTCAATGAGCAGTTCTTC. Protein product: CASSGVAGLNEQFF.